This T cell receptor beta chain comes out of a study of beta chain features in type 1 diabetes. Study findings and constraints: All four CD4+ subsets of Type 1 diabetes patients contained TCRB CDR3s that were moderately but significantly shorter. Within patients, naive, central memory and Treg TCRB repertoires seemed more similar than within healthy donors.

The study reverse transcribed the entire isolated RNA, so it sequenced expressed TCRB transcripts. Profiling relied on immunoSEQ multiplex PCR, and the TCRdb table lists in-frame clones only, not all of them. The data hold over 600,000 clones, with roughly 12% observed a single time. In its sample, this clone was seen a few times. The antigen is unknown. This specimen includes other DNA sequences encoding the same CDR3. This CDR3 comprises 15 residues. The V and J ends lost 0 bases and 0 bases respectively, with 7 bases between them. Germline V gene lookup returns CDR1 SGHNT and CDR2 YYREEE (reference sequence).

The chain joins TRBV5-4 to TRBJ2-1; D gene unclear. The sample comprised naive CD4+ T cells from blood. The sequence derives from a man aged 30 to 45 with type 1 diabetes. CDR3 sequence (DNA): TGTGCCAGCAGCTTGGGGGGAAGCTCCTACAATGAGCAGTTCTTC. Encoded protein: CASSLGGSSYNEQFF.